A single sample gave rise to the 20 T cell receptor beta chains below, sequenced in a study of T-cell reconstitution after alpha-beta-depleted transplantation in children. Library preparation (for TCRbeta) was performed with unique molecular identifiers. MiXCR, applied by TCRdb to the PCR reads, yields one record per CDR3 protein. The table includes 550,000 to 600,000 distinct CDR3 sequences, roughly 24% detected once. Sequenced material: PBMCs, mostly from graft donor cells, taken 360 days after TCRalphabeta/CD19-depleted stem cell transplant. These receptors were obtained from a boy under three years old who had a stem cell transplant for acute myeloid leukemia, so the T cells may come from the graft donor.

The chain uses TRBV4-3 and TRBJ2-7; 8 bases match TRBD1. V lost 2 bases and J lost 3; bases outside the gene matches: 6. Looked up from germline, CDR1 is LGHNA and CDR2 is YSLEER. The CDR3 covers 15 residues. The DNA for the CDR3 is TGCGCCAGCAGCCAATCCTACAGGGGGATCTACGAGCAGTACTTC. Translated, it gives CASSQSYRGIYEQYF.

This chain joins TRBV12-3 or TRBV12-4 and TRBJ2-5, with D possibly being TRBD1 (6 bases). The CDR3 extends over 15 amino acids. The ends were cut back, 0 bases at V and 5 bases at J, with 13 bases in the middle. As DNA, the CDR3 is TGTGCCAGCAGTTTAGCGTGGGGGCGAGTGGAGACCCAGTACTTC. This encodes CASSLAWGRVETQYF.

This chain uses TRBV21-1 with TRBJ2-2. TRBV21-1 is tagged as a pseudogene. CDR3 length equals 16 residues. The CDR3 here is CASPHGGTSNTGELFF. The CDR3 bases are TGTGCCAGCCCCCACGGCGGTACCTCGAACACCGGGGAGCTGTTTTTT.

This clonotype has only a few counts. DNA of the CDR3: TGTGCCAGCAGTTCCCCGCTGCAGGGGACCGGGGAGCTGTTTTTT. Its protein is CASSSPLQGTGELFF. The chain employs TRBV12-3 or TRBV12-4 and TRBJ2-2, with a possible D match to TRBD1 (6 bases). CDR3 length equals 15 residues. V was cut by 4 bases and J by 5 bases, with 14 bases left in between.

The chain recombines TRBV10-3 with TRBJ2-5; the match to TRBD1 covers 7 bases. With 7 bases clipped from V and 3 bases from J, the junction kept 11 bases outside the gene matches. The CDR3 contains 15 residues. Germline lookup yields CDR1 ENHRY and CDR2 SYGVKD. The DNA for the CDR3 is TGTGCCATCACGGACCCAACAGGGGAAAAAGAGACCCAGTACTTC. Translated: CAITDPTGEKETQYF.

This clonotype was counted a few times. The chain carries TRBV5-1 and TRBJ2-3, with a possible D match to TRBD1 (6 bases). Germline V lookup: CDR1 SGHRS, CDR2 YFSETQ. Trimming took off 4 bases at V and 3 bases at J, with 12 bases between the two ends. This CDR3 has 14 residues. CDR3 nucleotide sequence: TGCGCCAGCAGCCATGATACAGGGACAGATACGCAGTATTTT. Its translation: CASSHDTGTDTQYF.

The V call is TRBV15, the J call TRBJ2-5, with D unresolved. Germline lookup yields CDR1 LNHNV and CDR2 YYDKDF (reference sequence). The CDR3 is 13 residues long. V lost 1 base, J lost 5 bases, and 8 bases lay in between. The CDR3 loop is CATSRAVEETQYF. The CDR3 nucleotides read TGTGCCACCAGCAGAGCAGTGGAGGAGACCCAGTACTTC. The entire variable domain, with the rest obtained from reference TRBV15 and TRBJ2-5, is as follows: DAMVIQNPRYQVTQFGKPVTLSCSQTLNHNVMYWYQQKSSQAPKLLFHYYDKDFNNEADTPDNFQSRRPNTSFCFLDIRSPGLGDTAMYLCATSRAVEETQYFGPGTRLLVL.

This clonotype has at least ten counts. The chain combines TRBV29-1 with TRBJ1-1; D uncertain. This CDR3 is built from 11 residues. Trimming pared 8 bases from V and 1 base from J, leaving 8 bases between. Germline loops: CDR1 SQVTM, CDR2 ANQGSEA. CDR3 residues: CSQETNTEAFF. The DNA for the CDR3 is TGCAGCCAGGAGACGAACACTGAAGCTTTCTTT.

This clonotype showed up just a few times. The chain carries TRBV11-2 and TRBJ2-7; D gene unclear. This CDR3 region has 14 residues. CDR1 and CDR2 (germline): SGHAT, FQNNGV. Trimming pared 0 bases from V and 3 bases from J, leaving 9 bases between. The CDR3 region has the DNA TGTGCCAGCAGCTTAGATACGATGGGCTACGAGCAGTACTTC. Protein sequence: CASSLDTMGYEQYF.

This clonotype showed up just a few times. CDR3 nucleotides: TGCAGTGCTAGGAGGGGACTACCGCCTTTACAAGAGACCCAGTACTTC. As protein: CSARRGLPPLQETQYF. This rearrangement joins TRBV20-1 to TRBJ2-5; TRBD2 agrees at 7 bases. This CDR3 has 16 amino acids. Germline V gene sequence: CDR1 DFQATT, CDR2 SNEGSKA (reference sequence). V shed 3 bases, J shed 2 bases, and the junction held 12 bases outside the gene matches.

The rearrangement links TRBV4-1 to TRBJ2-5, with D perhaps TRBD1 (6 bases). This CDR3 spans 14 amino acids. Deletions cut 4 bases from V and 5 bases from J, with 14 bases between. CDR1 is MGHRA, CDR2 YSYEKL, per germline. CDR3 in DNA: TGCGCCAGCAGCCGAGGGACAACTAAGGAGACCCAGTACTTC. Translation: CASSRGTTKETQYF.

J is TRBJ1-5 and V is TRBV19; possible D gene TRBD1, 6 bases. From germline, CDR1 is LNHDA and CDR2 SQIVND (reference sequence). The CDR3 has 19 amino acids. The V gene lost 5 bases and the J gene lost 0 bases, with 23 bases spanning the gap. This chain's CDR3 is CASSAPTGGLWYSNQPQHF. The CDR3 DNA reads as TGTGCCAGTAGTGCCCCGACAGGAGGCCTTTGGTATAGCAATCAGCCCCAGCATTTT.

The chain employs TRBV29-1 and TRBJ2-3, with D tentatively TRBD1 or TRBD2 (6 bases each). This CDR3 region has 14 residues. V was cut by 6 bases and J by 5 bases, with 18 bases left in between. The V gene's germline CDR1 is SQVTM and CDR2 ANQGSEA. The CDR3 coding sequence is TGCAGCGTGGACCTGGGGGGCCTCGGAGATACGCAGTATTTT. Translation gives CSVDLGGLGDTQYF.

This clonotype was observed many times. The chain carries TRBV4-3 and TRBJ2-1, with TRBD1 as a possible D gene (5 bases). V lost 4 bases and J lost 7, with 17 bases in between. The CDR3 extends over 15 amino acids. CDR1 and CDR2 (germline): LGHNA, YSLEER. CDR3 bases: TGCGCCAGCAGCCCGGACATCCCTCCTGGGAATGAGCAGTTCTTC. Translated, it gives CASSPDIPPGNEQFF.

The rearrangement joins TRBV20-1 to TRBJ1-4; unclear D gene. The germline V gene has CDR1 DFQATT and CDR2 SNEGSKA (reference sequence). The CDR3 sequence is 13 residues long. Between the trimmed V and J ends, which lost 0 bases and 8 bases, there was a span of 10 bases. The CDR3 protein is CSARDRFREKLFF. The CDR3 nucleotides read TGCAGTGCTAGAGACAGGTTCCGGGAAAAACTGTTTTTT.

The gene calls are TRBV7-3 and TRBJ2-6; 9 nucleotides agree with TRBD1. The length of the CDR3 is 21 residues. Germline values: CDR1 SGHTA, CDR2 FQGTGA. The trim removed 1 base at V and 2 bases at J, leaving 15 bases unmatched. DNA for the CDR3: TGTGCCAGCAGCTTAATTTGGTCTCGGGACAGGGTGTTAGCTGGGGCCAACGTCCTGACTTTC. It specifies CASSLIWSRDRVLAGANVLTF.

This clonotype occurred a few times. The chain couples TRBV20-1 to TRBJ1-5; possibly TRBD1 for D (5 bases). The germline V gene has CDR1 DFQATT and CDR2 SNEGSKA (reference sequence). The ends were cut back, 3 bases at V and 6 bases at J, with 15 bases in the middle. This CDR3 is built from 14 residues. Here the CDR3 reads CSARAGGAGQPQHF. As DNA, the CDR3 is TGCAGTGCTAGGGCGGGGGGAGCAGGTCAGCCCCAGCATTTT.

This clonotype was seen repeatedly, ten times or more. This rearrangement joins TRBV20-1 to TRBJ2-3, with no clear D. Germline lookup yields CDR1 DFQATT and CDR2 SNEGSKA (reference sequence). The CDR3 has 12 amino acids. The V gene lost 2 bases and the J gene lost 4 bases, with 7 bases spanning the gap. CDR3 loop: CSARRSADTQYF. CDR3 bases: TGCAGTGCTAGACGAAGCGCAGATACGCAGTATTTT.

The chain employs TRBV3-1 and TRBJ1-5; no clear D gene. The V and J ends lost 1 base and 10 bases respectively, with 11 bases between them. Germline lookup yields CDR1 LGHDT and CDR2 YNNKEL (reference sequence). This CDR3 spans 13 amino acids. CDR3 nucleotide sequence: TGTGCCAGCAGCCAAGGGGCGCCCCATCCCCAGCATTTT. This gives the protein CASSQGAPHPQHF.

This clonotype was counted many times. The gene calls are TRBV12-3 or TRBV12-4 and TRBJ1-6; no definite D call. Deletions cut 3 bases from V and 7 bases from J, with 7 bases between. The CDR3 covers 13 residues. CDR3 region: CASSFGKNSPLHF. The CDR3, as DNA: TGTGCCAGCAGTTTTGGGAAAAATTCACCCCTCCACTTT.